Each of the 2 T cell receptor beta chains below was sequenced from the same sample in a study of blood T cell repertoires in COVID-19. Clones were read by immunoSEQ multiplex PCR, and TCRdb kept only the in-frame ones, dropping some. Counted here are 300,000 to 350,000 clones, around nine tenths occurring once; the ten biggest clones make up 6.8%. The source material was peripheral blood. Receptor source: a woman in her twenties or thirties with COVID-19, enrolled during active disease.

This chain uses TRBV11-1 with TRBJ2-1; 10 bases agree with TRBD2. This CDR3 is 17 amino acids long. V trimming: 0 bases; J trimming: 2 bases; junction bases outside the gene matches: 4. Germline values: CDR1 SGHAT, CDR2 FQDESV (reference sequence). The CDR3 nucleotides read TGTGCCAGCAGCTTAGCGGGGAGCGGGGGGGCCTACAATGAGCAGTTCTTC. Residues: CASSLAGSGGAYNEQFF.

The chain is built from TRBV5-1 and TRBJ1-2; 11 bases align to TRBD1. The V and J ends lost 0 bases and 4 bases, in that order; junction bases with no gene match: 2. Germline V gives CDR1 SGHRS, CDR2 YFSETQ. The CDR3 extends over 15 amino acids. In nucleotides, the CDR3 is TGCGCCAGCAGCTTGGGGACAGGGGGCATCTATGGCTACACCTTC. Amino acid sequence: CASSLGTGGIYGYTF.